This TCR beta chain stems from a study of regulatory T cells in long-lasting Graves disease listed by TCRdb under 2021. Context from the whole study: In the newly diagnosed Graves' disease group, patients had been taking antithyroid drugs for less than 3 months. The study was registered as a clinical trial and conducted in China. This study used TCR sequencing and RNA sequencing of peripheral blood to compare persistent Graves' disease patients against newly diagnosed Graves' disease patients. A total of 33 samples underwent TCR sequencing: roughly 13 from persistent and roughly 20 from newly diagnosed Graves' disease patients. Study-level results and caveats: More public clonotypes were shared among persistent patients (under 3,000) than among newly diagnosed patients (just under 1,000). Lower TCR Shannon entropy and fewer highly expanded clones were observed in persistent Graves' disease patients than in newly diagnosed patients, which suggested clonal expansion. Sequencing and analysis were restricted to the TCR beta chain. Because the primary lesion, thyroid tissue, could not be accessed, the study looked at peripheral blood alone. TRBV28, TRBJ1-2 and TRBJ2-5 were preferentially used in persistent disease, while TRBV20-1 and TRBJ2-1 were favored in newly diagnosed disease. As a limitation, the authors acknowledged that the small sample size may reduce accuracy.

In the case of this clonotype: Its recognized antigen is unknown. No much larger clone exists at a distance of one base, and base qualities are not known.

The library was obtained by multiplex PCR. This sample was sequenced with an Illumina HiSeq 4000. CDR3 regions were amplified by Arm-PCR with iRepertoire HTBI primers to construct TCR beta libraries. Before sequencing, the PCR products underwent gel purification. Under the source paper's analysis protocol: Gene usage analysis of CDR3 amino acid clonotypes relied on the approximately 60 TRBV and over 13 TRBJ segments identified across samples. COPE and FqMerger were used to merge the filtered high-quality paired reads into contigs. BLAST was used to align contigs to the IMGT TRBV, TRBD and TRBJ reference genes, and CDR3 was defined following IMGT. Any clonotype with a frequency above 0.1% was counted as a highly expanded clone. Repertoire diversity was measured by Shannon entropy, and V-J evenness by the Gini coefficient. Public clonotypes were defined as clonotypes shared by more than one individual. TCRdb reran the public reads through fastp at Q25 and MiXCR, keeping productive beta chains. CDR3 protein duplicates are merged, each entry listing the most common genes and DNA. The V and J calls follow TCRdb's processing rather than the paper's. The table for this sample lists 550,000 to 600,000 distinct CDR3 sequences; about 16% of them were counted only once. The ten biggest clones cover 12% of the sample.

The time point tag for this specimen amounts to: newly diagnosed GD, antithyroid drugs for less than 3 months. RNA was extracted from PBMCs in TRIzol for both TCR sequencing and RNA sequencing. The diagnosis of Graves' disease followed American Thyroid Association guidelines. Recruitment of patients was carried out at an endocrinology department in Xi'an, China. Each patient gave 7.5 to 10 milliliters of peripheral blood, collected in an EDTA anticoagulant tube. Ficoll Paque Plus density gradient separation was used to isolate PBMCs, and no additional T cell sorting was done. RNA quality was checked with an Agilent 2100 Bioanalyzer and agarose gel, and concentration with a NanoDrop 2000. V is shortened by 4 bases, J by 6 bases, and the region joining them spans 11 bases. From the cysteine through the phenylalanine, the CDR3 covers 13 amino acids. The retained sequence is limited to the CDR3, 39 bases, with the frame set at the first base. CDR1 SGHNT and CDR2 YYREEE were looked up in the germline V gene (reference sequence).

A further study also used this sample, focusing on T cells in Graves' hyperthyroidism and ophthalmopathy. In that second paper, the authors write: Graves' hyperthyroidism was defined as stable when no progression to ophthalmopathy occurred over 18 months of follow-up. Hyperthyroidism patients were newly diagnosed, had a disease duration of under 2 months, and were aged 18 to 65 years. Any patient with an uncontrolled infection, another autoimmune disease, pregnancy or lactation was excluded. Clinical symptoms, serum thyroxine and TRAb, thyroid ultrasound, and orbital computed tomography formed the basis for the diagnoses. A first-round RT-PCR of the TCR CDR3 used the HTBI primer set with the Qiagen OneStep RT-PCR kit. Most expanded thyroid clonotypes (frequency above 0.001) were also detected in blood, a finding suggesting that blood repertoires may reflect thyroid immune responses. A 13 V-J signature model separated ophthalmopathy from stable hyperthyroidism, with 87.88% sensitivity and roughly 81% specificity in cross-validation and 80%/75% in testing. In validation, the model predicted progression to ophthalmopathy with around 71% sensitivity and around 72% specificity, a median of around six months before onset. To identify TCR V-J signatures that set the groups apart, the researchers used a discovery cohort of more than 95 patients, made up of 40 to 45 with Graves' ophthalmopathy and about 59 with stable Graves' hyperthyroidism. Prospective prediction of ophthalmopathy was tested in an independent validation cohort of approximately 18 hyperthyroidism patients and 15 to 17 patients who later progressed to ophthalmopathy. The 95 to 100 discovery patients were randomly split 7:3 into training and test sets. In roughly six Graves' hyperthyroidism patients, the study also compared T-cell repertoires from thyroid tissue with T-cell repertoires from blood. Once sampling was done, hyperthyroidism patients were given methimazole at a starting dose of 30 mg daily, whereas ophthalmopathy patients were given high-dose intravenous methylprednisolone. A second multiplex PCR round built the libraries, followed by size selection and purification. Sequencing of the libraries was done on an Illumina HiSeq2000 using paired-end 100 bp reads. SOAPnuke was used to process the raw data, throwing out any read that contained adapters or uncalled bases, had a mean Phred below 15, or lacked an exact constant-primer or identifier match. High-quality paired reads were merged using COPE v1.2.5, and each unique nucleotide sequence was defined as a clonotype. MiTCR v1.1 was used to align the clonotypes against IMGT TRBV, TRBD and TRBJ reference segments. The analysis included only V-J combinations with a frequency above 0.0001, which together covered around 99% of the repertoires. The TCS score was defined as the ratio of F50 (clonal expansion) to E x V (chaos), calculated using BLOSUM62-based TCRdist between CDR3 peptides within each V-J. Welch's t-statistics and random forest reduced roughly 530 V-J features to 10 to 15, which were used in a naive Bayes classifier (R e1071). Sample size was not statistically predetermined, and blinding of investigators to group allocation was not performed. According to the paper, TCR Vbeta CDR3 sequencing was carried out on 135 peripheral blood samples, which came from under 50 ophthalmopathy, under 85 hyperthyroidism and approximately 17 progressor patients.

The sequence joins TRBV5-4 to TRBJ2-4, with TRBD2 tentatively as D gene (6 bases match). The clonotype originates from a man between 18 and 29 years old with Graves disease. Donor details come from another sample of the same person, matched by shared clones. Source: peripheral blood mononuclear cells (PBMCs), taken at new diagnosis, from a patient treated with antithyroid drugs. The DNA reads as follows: TGTGCCAGCAGCCGGGAGCTGGGAAACATTCAGTACTTC. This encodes CASSRELGNIQYF. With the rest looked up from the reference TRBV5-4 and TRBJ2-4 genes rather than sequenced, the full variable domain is ETGVTQSPTHLIKTRGQQVTLRCSSQSGHNTVSWYQQALGQGPQFIFQYYREEENGRGNFPPRFSGLQFPNYSSELNVNALELDDSALYLCASSRELGNIQYFGAGTRLSVL.